The clone carrying this T cell receptor beta chain was seen a handful of times. This sample was included in a study of blood T cell repertoires in COVID-19. The wider study: There were acute and convalescent COVID-19 samples, and they came from the United States, Italy and Spain.

Per the original methods: Nucleated cell counts were estimated from reference gene primer amplification. Libraries were prepared by immunoSEQ multiplex PCR; TCRdb keeps only in-frame clonotypes and omits some of them. Clonal size and the V and J genes are those of that table, whereas D and trimming came from the DNA. The sample holds a few hundred thousand clones, about 84% seen once. Trimming stripped 1 base from V and 5 bases from J, with 6 bases between. The CDR3 has 12 residues. Everyone who took part was 18 to 89 years old, and they came from some 23 US areas. Clinical histories supplied by participants themselves formed the basis of cohort assignment.

Input material: PBMCs or T cells enriched from blood (not recorded which). The sequence came from a woman in her thirties or forties with acute COVID-19. The chain is built from TRBV12-3 or TRBV12-4 and TRBJ2-7, with D unclear. DNA for the CDR3: TGTGCCAGCAGTTTAGGGGCAGACGAGCAGTACTTC. Its protein product is CASSLGADEQYF.